This entry lists 10 T cell receptor beta chains sequenced from one sample in a study of graft-versus-host responses after intestinal transplantation. Some clones are missing from TCRdb's copy, which holds only in-frame ones; the method was immunoSEQ multiplex PCR. The repertoire holds about 120,000 clones, with approximately 90% as singletons. Their target antigens are unknown. Here the sequenced sample was unstimulated CD4+ T cells sorted from spleen or lymph node cells, taken before intestinal transplant. The origin of the receptors is a human donor who received an intestinal transplant.

This chain connects TRBV9 to TRBJ2-3; D is uncertain. Germline V gene data show CDR1 as SGDLS and CDR2 as YYNGEE. The CDR3 length is 13 residues. Trimming removed 4 bases at V and 5 bases at J, with 11 bases between. The CDR3 here is CASSSGPQDTQYF. In DNA, the CDR3 is TGTGCCAGCAGCTCAGGCCCCCAAGATACGCAGTATTTT.

The chain employs TRBV15 and TRBJ2-7, with 9 bases that match TRBD1. Looked up from germline, CDR1 is LNHNV and CDR2 is YYDKDF (reference sequence). V dropped 3 bases and J dropped 3; count of bases not matched to a gene: 3. CDR3 length equals 14 residues. The CDR3 DNA reads as TGTGCCACCAGCAGGGACAGGGGAAGCTACGAGCAGTACTTC. Translating gives CATSRDRGSYEQYF.

V usage is TRBV20-1 and J usage is TRBJ1-6, with no clear D. Trimming cost V 7 bases and J 6 bases, with 7 bases left between them. The germline V gene encodes CDR1 DFQATT and CDR2 SNEGSKA (reference sequence). The CDR3 sequence is 11 residues long. CDR3 protein: CSVGLNSPLHF. CDR3 DNA: TGCAGTGTTGGCCTTAATTCACCCCTCCACTTT.

This clone was recorded only once. This chain uses TRBV28 with TRBJ1-1; no reliable D call. The CDR3 extends over 13 amino acids. V gave up 1 base and J gave up 6 bases, with 9 bases separating them. The germline V gene has CDR1 MDHEN and CDR2 SYDVKM. CDR3: CASSLYGPSEAFF. CDR3 DNA sequence: TGTGCCAGCAGTTTATATGGCCCCTCTGAAGCTTTCTTT.

This chain links TRBV21-1 with TRBJ1-5; the D segment call TRBD1 is taken from the table without a DNA check. TRBV21-1 is classified as a pseudogene. This CDR3 contains 16 residues. CDR3 in amino acids: CASTPGDGRGNQPQHF. The CDR3 nucleotides read TGTGCCAGCACCCCAGGGGACGGCAGGGGCAATCAGCCCCAGCATTTT.

The chain uses TRBV6-5 and TRBJ1-2; D may be TRBD1 (6 bases). The CDR3 sequence is 14 residues long. Germline V gene lookup returns CDR1 MNHEY and CDR2 SVGAGI. V was cut by 0 bases and J by 7 bases, with 12 bases left in between. CDR3 sequence reads: CASSYSRGASGYTF. CDR3 DNA sequence: TGTGCCAGCAGTTACTCGCGGGGGGCGAGTGGCTACACCTTC.

This sequence joins TRBV2 and TRBJ2-7, with a weak D call TRBD2 (5 bases). The CDR3 has 15 amino acids. The germline CDR1 and CDR2 sequences are SNHLY and FYNNEI. Trimming took 3 bases from V and 0 from J, leaving 12 bases between them. CDR3 sequence reads: CASSDRGVPSYEQYF. DNA for the CDR3: TGTGCCAGCAGTGATCGGGGTGTCCCCTCCTACGAGCAGTACTTC.

The chain combines TRBV28 with TRBJ1-5; 8 nucleotides match TRBD1. V was clipped by 3 bases and J by 6 bases; unmatched bases: 7. CDR1 and CDR2 (germline): MDHEN, SYDVKM. CDR3 size: 15 residues. The CDR3 region has the DNA TGTGCCAGCAGTTTCATGGACAGGGCGGTTCAGCCCCAGCATTTT. Translation: CASSFMDRAVQPQHF.

The gene calls are TRBV29-1 and TRBJ1-3; no clear D. V lost 6 bases, J lost 8 bases, and 11 bases lay in between. The CDR3 has 11 amino acids. Germline-derived CDR1 and CDR2 are SQVTM and ANQGSEA. CDR3 amino acids: CSVGWEDTIYF. The CDR3 bases are TGCAGCGTCGGTTGGGAGGACACCATATATTTT.

The chain carries TRBV5-1 and TRBJ2-1; 10 nucleotides align to TRBD2. The V gene end was trimmed by 3 bases and the J gene end by 5 bases; junction bases not matched to a gene: 5. CDR3 length: 15 residues. Per the germline V gene, CDR1 is SGHRS and CDR2 is YFSETQ. CDR3 amino acids: CASSSGLALDNEQFF. CDR3 coding DNA: TGCGCCAGCAGCTCGGGACTAGCGTTGGACAATGAGCAGTTCTTC.